The clone carrying this T cell receptor (beta chain) is medium-sized (0.01 to 0.1%) in the sample. Its antigen is as yet unknown. The read ends 3 residues shy of where the CDR3 ends; the end is completed using the germline J gene. This CDR3 comprises 16 residues. CDR1 is LNHNV, CDR2 YYDKDF, per germline (reference sequence). This record comes from a study of T cell clonality in common variable immunodeficiency. Study results and caveats: Common variable immunodeficiency TCR beta sequences reportedly had fewer deletions and N-nucleotide insertions.

The protocol was immunoSEQ multiplex PCR, while the TCRdb copy is restricted to in-frame clones and leaves out a portion. The data show roughly 34,000 clones, with none appearing a single time. Sequencing was done on a sample of peripheral blood mononuclear cells. The sequence was collected from a human donor with common variable immunodeficiency. The chain employs TRBV15 and TRBJ1-2; perhaps TRBD1 as D (6 bases). The CDR3 here is CATSRYRQALGEGYTF. The covered CDR3 bases are TGTGCCACCAGCAGGTATCGACAGGCCCTCGGAGAAGGC.